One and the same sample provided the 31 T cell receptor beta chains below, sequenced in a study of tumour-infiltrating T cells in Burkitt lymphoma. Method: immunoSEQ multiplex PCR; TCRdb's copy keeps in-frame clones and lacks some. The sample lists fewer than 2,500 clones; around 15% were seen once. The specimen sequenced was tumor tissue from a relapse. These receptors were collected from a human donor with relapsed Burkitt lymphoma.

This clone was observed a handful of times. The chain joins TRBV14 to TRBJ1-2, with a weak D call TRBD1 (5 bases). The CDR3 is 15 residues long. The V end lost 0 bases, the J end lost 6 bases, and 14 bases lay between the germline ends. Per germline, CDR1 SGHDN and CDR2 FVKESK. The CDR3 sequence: CASSQDAGSPHGYTF. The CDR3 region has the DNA TGTGCCAGCAGCCAAGATGCAGGGTCCCCACATGGCTACACCTTC.

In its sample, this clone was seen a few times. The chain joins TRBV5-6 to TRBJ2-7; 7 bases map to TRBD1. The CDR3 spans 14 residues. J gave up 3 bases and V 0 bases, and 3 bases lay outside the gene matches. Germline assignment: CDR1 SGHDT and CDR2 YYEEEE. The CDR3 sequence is CASSLETGSYEQYF. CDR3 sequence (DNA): TGTGCCAGCAGCTTGGAGACAGGGAGCTACGAGCAGTACTTC.

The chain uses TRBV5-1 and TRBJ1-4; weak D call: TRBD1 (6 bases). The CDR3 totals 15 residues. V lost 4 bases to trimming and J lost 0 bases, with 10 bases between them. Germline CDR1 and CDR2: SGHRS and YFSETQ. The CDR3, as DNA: TGCGCCAGCAGCGCAGGGGTTGCAACTAATGAAAAACTGTTTTTT. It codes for CASSAGVATNEKLFF.

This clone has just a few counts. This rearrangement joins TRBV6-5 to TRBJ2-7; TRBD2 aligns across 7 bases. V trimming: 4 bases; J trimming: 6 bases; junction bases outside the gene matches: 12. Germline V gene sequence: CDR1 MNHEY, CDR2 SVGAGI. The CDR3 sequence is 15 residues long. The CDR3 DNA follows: TGTGCCAGCAGTTTGACTAGCTCCCTCTTTGGCGAGCAGTACTTC. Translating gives CASSLTSSLFGEQYF.

CDR3 nucleotide sequence: TGTGCCAGCAGTTACGGGCAGGGGCCCGGCGAGCAGTACTTC. This encodes CASSYGQGPGEQYF. V gene TRBV6-5 combines with J gene TRBJ2-7, with D possibly TRBD1 on 6 matching bases. CDR1 and CDR2 from the germline V gene are MNHEY and SVGAGI. This CDR3 contains 14 residues. V was shortened by 2 bases and J by 6 bases, with 14 bases between the two germline ends.

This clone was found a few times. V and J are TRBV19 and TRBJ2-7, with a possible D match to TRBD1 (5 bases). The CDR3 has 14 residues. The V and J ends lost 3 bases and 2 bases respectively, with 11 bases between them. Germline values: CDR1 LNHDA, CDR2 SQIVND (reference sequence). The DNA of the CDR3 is TGTGCCAGTAGTATTGTTCTGGGGCCCTACGAGCAGTACTTC. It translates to CASSIVLGPYEQYF. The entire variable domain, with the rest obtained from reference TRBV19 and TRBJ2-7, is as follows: DGGITQSPKYLFRKEGQNVTLSCEQNLNHDAMYWYRQDPGQGLRLIYYSQIVNDFQKGDIAEGYSVSREKKESFPLTVTSAQKNPTAFYLCASSIVLGPYEQYFGPGTRLTVT.

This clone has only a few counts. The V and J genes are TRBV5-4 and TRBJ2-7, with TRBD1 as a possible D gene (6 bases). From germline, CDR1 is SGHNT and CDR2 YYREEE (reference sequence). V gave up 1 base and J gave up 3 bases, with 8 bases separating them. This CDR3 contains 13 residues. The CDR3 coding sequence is TGTGCCAGCAGCTTGAAAGGGGGCTACGAGCAGTACTTC. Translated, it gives CASSLKGGYEQYF.

Written as DNA, the CDR3 is TGTGCCAGCAGTCTCCGGGGCGGTCCCCCCGAGCAGTACTTC. Its translation is CASSLRGGPPEQYF. The chain carries TRBV28 and TRBJ2-7; either TRBD1 or TRBD2 may fit D (5 bases each). The germline CDR1 and CDR2 sequences are MDHEN and SYDVKM. This CDR3 is built from 14 residues. The germline V and J ends were trimmed by 5 bases and 6 bases, with 17 bases remaining between them.

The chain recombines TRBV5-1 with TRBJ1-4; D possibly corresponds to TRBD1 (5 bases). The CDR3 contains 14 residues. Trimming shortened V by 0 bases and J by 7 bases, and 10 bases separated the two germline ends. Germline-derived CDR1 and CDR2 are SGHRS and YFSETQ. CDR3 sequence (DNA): TGCGCCAGCAGCTTGGAGCCCGGGGGTGAAAAACTGTTTTTT. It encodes CASSLEPGGEKLFF.

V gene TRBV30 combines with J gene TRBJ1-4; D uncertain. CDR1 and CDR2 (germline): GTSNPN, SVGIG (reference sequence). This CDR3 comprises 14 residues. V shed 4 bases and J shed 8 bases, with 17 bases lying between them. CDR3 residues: CAWNSVRPEEKLFF. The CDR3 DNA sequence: TGTGCCTGGAATTCGGTCAGGCCGGAGGAAAAACTGTTTTTT.

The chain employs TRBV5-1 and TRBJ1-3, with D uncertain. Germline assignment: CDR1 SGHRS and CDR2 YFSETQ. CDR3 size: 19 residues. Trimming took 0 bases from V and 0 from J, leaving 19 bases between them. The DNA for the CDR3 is TGCGCCAGCAGCTTGGTGGCCTGGGAGAGTCAGCGCTCTGGAAACACCATATATTTT. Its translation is CASSLVAWESQRSGNTIYF.

CDR3 sequence: CASSLQDRGTEAFF. As DNA, the CDR3 is TGCGCCAGCAGCCTTCAGGACAGGGGCACTGAAGCTTTCTTT. This chain uses TRBV4-1 with TRBJ1-1, with 9 bases that match TRBD1. CDR3 length: 14 residues. Per the germline V gene, CDR1 is MGHRA and CDR2 is YSYEKL. J was trimmed by 4 bases and V by 4 bases; bases with no gene match: 4.

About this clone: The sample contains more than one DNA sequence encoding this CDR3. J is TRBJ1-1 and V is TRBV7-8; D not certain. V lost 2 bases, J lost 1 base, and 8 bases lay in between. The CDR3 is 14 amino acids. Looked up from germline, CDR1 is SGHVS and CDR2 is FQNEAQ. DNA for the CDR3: TGTGCCAGCAGCTTACCAGGAAAGAACACTGAAGCTTTCTTT. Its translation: CASSLPGKNTEAFF.

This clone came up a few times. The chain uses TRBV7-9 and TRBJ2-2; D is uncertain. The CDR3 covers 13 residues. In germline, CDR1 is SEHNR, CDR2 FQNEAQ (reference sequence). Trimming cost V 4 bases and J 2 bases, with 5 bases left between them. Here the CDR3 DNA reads TGTGCCAGCAGCTCCGGTAACACCGGGGAGCTGTTTTTT. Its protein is CASSSGNTGELFF.

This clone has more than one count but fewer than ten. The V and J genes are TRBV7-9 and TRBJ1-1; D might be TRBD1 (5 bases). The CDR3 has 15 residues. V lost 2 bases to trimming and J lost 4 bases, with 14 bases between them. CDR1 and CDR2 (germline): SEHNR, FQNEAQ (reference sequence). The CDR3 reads CASSLRIREGTEAFF. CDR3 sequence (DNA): TGTGCCAGCAGCTTACGCATCAGGGAGGGCACTGAAGCTTTCTTT.

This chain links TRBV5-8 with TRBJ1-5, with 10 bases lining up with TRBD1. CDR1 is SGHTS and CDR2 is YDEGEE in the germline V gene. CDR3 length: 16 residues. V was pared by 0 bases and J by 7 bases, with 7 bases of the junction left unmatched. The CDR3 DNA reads TGTGCCAGCAGCTTGGCCTTCGGGACAGGGGACCAGCCCCAGCATTTT. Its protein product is CASSLAFGTGDQPQHF.

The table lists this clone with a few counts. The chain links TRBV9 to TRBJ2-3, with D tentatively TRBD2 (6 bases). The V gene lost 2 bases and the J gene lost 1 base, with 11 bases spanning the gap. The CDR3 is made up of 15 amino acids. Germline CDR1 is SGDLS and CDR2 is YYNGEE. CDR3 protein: CASSVGTPGTDTQYF. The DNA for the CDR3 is TGTGCCAGCAGCGTCGGGACTCCAGGCACAGATACGCAGTATTTT. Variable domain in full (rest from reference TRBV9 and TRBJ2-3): DSGVTQTPKHLITATGQRVTLRCSPRSGDLSVYWYQQSLDQGLQFLIQYYNGEERAKGNILERFSAQQFPDLHSELNLSSLELGDSALYFCASSVGTPGTDTQYFGPGTRLTVL.

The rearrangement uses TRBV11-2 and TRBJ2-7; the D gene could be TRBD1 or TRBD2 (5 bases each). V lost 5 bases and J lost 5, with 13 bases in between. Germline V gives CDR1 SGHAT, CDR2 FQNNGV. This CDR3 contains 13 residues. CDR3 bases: TGTGCCAGCAGCCCCATCGGGGCGAACGAGCAGTACTTC. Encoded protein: CASSPIGANEQYF.

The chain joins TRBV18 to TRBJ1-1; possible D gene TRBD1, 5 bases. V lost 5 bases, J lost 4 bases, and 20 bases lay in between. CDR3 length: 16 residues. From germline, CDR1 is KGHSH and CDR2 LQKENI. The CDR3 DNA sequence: TGTGCCAGCTCATCGACCCGGGGTGGGGGAGGCACTGAAGCTTTCTTT. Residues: CASSSTRGGGGTEAFF.

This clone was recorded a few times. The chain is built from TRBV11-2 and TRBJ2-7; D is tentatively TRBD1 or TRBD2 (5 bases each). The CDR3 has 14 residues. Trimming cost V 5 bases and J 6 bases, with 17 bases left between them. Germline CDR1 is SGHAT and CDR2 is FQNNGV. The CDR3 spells CASSPPTVRGEQYF. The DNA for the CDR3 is TGTGCCAGCAGCCCACCGACAGTCCGGGGCGAGCAGTACTTC.

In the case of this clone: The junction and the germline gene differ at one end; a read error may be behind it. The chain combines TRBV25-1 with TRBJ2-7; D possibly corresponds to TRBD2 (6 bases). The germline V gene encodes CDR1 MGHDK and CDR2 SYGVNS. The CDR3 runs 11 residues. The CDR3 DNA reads TGTGCCAGCAGTGAAAACGCGGGAACCTTTTTC. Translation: CASSENAGTFF.

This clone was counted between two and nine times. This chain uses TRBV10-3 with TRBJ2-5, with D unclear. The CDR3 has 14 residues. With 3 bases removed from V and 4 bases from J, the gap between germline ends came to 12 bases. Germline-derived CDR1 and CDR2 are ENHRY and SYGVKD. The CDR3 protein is CAISDKGGRETQYF. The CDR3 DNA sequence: TGTGCCATCAGTGATAAGGGTGGAAGAGAGACCCAGTACTTC.

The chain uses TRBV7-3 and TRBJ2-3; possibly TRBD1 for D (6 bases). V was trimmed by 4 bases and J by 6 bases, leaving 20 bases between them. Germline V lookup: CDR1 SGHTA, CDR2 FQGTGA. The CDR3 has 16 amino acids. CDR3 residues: CASSYLSRGLSDTQYF. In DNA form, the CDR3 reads TGTGCCAGCAGCTATCTCAGCAGGGGTTTGTCGGATACGCAGTATTTT.

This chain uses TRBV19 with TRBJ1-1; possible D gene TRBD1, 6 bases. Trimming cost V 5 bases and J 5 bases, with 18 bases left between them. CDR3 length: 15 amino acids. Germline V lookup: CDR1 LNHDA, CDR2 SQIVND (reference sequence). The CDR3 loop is CASSWTWGAGTEAFF. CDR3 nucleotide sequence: TGTGCCAGTAGTTGGACATGGGGGGCCGGGACTGAAGCTTTCTTT.

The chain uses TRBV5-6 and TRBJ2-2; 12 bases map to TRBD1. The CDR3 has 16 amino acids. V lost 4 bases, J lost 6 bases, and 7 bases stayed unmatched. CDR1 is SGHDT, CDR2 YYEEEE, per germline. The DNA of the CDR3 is TGTGCCAGCAGCCCCCGGGGGGACAGGGGGCCCGGGGAGCTGTTTTTT. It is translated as CASSPRGDRGPGELFF.

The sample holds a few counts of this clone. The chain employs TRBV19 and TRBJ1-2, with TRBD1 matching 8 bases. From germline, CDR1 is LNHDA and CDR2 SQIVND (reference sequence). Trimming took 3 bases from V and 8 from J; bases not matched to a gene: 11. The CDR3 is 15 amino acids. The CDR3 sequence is CASSIFGQGLKGYTF. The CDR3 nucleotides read TGTGCCAGTAGTATTTTCGGACAGGGCCTTAAGGGCTACACCTTC.

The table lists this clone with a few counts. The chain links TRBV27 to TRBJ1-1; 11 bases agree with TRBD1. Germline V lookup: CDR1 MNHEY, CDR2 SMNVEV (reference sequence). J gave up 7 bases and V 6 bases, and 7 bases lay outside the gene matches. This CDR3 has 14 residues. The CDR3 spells CASSQGQGAVEAFF. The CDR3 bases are TGTGCCAGCAGCCAAGGACAGGGGGCGGTTGAAGCTTTCTTT.

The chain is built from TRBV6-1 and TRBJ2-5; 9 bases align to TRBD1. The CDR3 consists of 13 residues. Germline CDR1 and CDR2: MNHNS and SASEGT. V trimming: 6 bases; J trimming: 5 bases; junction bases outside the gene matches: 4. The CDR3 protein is CASRFTGGETQYF. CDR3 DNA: TGTGCCAGCAGGTTTACAGGGGGCGAGACCCAGTACTTC.

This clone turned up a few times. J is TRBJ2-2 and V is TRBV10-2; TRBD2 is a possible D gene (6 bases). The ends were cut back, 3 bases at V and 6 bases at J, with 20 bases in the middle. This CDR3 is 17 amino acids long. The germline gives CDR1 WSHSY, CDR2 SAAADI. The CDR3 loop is CASSEGHWASGAGELFF. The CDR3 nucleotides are TGCGCCAGCAGTGAAGGTCATTGGGCGTCGGGAGCCGGGGAGCTGTTTTTT.

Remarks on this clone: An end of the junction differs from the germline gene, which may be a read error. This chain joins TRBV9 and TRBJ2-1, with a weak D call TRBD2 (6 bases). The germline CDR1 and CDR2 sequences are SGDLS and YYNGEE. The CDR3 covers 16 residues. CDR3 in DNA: TGTGTCAGCAGCCCCCCGCGGGGAGATGCTTTAAATGAGCAGTTCTTC. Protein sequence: CVSSPPRGDALNEQFF.

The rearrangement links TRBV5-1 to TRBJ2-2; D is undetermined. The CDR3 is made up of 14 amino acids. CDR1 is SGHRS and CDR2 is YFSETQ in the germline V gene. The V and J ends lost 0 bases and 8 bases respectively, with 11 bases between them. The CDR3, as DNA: TGCGCCAGCAGCTTGGTTAGGGTAGATGGGGAGCTGTTTTTT. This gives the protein CASSLVRVDGELFF.